The entry below describes one T cell receptor beta chain. Its antigen is currently unknown. TCRdb's table, derived via immunoSEQ multiplex PCR, lists solely in-frame clones and lacks some. The repertoire includes roughly 890,000 clones, roughly 92% of them detected once, and less than 25% sits in the top ten. Germline CDR1 reads KGHSH; CDR2 reads LQKENI. V shed 3 bases, J shed 7 bases, and the junction held 7 bases outside the gene matches. This CDR3 spans 15 amino acids. This sample was included in a study of shared clonotypes between healthy human individuals. Study in general: Donors consisted of a couple of women and three men between 18 and 49. Study-wide results and limits: Limitation of the genetic and exposure-history diversity represented came from the few donors. Relative to clonotypes present in all four donors, those not shared had lower generation probabilities.

CD45RO-negative CD8 cells positively selected for CCR7 made up the naive population, which excluded terminally differentiated effector memory CD45RA+ cells. This chain connects TRBV18 to TRBJ2-1; TRBD1 agrees at 9 bases. The receptor's source is a man aged 30 to 45 in good health. The source material was naive CD8+ T cells sorted from blood. The CDR3 region is CASSPGRTGVNEQFF. The CDR3 bases are TGTGCCAGCTCACCGGGTCGGACAGGGGTTAATGAGCAGTTCTTC.